Below are 22 T cell receptor beta chains sequenced from a single sample in a study of T-cell memory formation after mild COVID-19. TCRdb re-called the 5' RACE reads through MiXCR, storing one row per CDR3 protein. The data contain approximately 350,000 distinct CDR3 sequences, 25% to 30% of them singletons. The source material was PBMCs or a T cell subset sorted from them (not recorded which). The receptors stem from an adult woman who had mild COVID-19 (a few samples of this study predate the infection). Cell type and time point are not known.

V usage is TRBV5-6 and J usage is TRBJ2-4; D not resolved. The ends were cut back, 3 bases at V and 4 bases at J, with 11 bases in the middle. The CDR3 loop spans 14 amino acids. Looked up from germline, CDR1 is SGHDT and CDR2 is YYEEEE. The CDR3 spells CASSWEGPKNIQYF. The CDR3 nucleotides read TGTGCCAGCAGCTGGGAAGGGCCAAAAAACATTCAGTACTTC.

This clonotype was detected a few times. The chain recombines TRBV27 with TRBJ2-3; D remains ambiguous. Trimming took 7 bases from V and 2 from J, leaving 13 bases between them. Germline CDR1 reads MNHEY; CDR2 reads SMNVEV (reference sequence). The CDR3 loop spans 14 amino acids. The CDR3, as DNA: TGTGCCAGCAAACCTGGGCCTCACACAGATACGCAGTATTTT. This translates into CASKPGPHTDTQYF.

This clonotype has just a few counts. The chain couples TRBV7-3 to TRBJ2-2, with TRBD1 matching 8 bases. V was pared by 4 bases and J by 7 bases, with 11 bases of the junction left unmatched. The germline V gene has CDR1 SGHTA and CDR2 FQGTGA. The CDR3 covers 16 residues. The CDR3 sequence is CASSSETGVVGGELFF. CDR3 in DNA: TGTGCCAGCAGCTCAGAGACAGGGGTGGTCGGCGGGGAGCTGTTTTTT.

The chain is built from TRBV7-9 and TRBJ2-1, with 10 bases fitting TRBD2. Trimming took 6 bases from V and 10 from J; bases not matched to a gene: 15. This CDR3 contains 16 residues. From germline, CDR1 is SEHNR and CDR2 FQNEAQ (reference sequence). Here the CDR3 reads CASSYFLAGAEGEQFF. The CDR3 DNA is TGTGCCAGCAGTTATTTTCTAGCGGGGGCAGAAGGAGAGCAGTTCTTC.

This clonotype was detected a few times. This rearrangement joins TRBV7-3 to TRBJ1-2; perhaps TRBD1 as D (6 bases). The germline V gene has CDR1 SGHTA and CDR2 FQGTGA. Deletions cut 5 bases from V and 6 bases from J, with 13 bases between. The CDR3 consists of 13 residues. CDR3 in DNA: TGTGCCAGCAGCCCCACAGGGAGGAATGGCTACACCTTC. It yields the protein CASSPTGRNGYTF.

Only one count was recorded for this clonotype. V gene TRBV5-6 combines with J gene TRBJ2-7; either TRBD1 or TRBD2 may fit D (5 bases each). The germline V gene has CDR1 SGHDT and CDR2 YYEEEE. V lost 6 bases to trimming and J lost 6 bases, with 19 bases between them. This CDR3 spans 14 amino acids. CDR3 in DNA: TGTGCCAGCATTATGCGGGTCCAGGGCGGCGAGCAGTACTTC. Amino acids: CASIMRVQGGEQYF.

The sample holds a few counts of this clonotype. The chain combines TRBV20-1 with TRBJ2-1; the D gene could be TRBD1 or TRBD2 (5 bases each). The CDR3 sequence is 15 residues long. Germline V gives CDR1 DFQATT, CDR2 SNEGSKA (reference sequence). Between the trimmed V and J ends, which lost 6 bases and 5 bases, there was a span of 20 bases. This chain's CDR3 is CSAPDGGGFDNEQFF. The CDR3 DNA follows: TGCAGTGCGCCAGACGGTGGGGGATTCGACAATGAGCAGTTCTTC.

This clonotype turned up a few times. This chain links TRBV7-6 with TRBJ2-1, with TRBD1 matching over 9 bases. J lost 5 bases, V lost 7 bases, and 6 bases had no gene match. The CDR3 length is 14 residues. CDR1 and CDR2 from the germline V gene are SGHVS and FNYEAQ. CDR3 amino acids: CASTTGTGHNEQFF. The CDR3 DNA reads TGTGCCAGCACCACCGGGACAGGGCACAATGAGCAGTTCTTC.

This clonotype was counted between two and nine times. The chain joins TRBV28 to TRBJ2-7; 11 nucleotides align to TRBD2. J gave up 2 bases and V 6 bases, and 9 bases lay outside the gene matches. Germline lookup yields CDR1 MDHEN and CDR2 SYDVKM. This CDR3 has 16 residues. For the CDR3, the DNA is TGTGCCAGCAGGGTTACGACTAGCGGGACTACCTACGAGCAGTACTTC. Translated: CASRVTTSGTTYEQYF.

This clonotype occurred a few times. V usage is TRBV27 and J usage is TRBJ2-7, with no clear D. V lost 2 bases and J 2 bases, leaving 7 bases between the germline ends. The CDR3 contains 13 residues. The germline CDR1 and CDR2 sequences are MNHEY and SMNVEV (reference sequence). The CDR3 coding sequence is TGTGCCAGCAGTTTAATGGCAGCCTACGAGCAGTACTTC. It encodes CASSLMAAYEQYF.

This clonotype occurred a few times. The V gene is TRBV7-8, the J gene TRBJ1-2; 8 bases line up with TRBD1. The germline V gene has CDR1 SGHVS and CDR2 FQNEAQ. The V segment lost 5 bases and the J segment 4 bases; nucleotides outside the gene matches: 15. The CDR3 consists of 17 residues. This CDR3 reads CASSRVEDRGTLYGYTF. The CDR3 region has the DNA TGTGCCAGCAGCCGTGTAGAAGACAGGGGAACTCTCTATGGCTACACCTTC.

This clonotype is a singleton in its sample. The chain uses TRBV18 and TRBJ1-2; D uncertain. Per germline, CDR1 KGHSH and CDR2 LQKENI. V lost 2 bases and J 0 bases, leaving 10 bases between the germline ends. The CDR3 consists of 15 residues. CDR3 sequence: CASSPGAGTNYGYTF. The CDR3, as DNA: TGTGCCAGCTCACCAGGTGCAGGCACTAACTATGGCTACACCTTC.

V is TRBV5-1 and J is TRBJ2-7; 7 bases align to TRBD2. With 0 bases clipped from V and 2 bases from J, the junction kept 5 bases outside the gene matches. Germline CDR1 reads SGHRS; CDR2 reads YFSETQ. CDR3 length: 15 residues. The CDR3 protein is CASSLGAGAPYEQYF. CDR3 in DNA: TGCGCCAGCAGCTTGGGGGCGGGAGCGCCCTACGAGCAGTACTTC.

A single count supports this clonotype. The CDR3 loop is CASSFVDSPGAWAFF. The DNA for the CDR3 is TGTGCCAGCAGCTTCGTTGACAGTCCCGGGGCGTGGGCTTTCTTT. The J gene is TRBJ1-1, the V gene TRBV7-9, with a tentative D call TRBD1 (5 bases). V was pared by 3 bases and J by 11 bases, with 22 bases between. The CDR3 spans 15 residues. Per germline, CDR1 SEHNR and CDR2 FQNEAQ (reference sequence).

The chain uses TRBV4-1 and TRBJ1-1; D is uncertain. CDR1 MGHRA and CDR2 YSYEKL come from the germline V gene. V lost 0 bases and J 10 bases, leaving 12 bases between the germline ends. The CDR3 contains 13 residues. The chain's CDR3 is CASSQEYRPGAFF. The DNA for the CDR3 is TGCGCCAGCAGCCAAGAATACCGGCCTGGAGCTTTCTTT.

In its sample, this clonotype was seen a few times. The CDR3 nucleotides read TGCGCCAGCAGCCAAGATCTGATAGCGGTTAGCACAGATACGCAGTATTTT. Translated, it gives CASSQDLIAVSTDTQYF. The chain uses TRBV4-3 and TRBJ2-3, with D perhaps matching TRBD2 (6 bases). V was clipped by 0 bases and J by 0 bases, with 13 bases between them. Germline CDR1 LGHNA, CDR2 YSLEER. CDR3 size: 17 residues.

V usage is TRBV30 and J usage is TRBJ2-6; TRBD1 matches 8 bases. Germline V lookup: CDR1 GTSNPN, CDR2 SVGIG (reference sequence). This CDR3 is 16 amino acids long. Unmatched junction bases numbered 5, after V lost 4 bases and J lost 0 bases. The CDR3 protein is CAWTTGASSGANVLTF. CDR3 coding DNA: TGTGCCTGGACGACAGGGGCTAGCTCTGGGGCCAACGTCCTGACTTTC.

The chain couples TRBV11-2 to TRBJ2-6; no clear D. Germline CDR1 reads SGHAT; CDR2 reads FQNNGV. V lost 8 bases and J 4 bases, leaving 6 bases between the germline ends. This CDR3 spans 12 amino acids. CDR3 in amino acids: CASPLGANVLTF. The CDR3 bases are TGTGCCAGCCCCCTCGGGGCCAACGTCCTGACTTTC.

This clonotype has only a few counts. The chain employs TRBV10-2 and TRBJ2-4; 12 nucleotides agree with TRBD2. Trimming cost V 10 bases and J 6 bases; bases outside gene matches: 7. From germline, CDR1 is WSHSY and CDR2 SAAADI. This CDR3 has 14 amino acids. CDR3 loop: CATELAGGGNIQYF. In DNA, the CDR3 is TGCGCCACCGAACTAGCGGGAGGTGGAAACATTCAGTACTTC.

The chain carries TRBV5-1 and TRBJ2-2; D might be TRBD2 (5 bases). The germline V gene has CDR1 SGHRS and CDR2 YFSETQ. The CDR3 loop spans 14 amino acids. Between the trimmed V and J ends, which lost 1 base and 7 bases, there was a span of 11 bases. The CDR3 DNA reads TGCGCCAGCAGCTTGTTCTCTGGAGGCGGGGAGCTGTTTTTT. Translating gives CASSLFSGGGELFF.

This clonotype has a handful of counts. The V call is TRBV29-1, the J call TRBJ1-2, with a possible D match to TRBD1 (5 bases). Germline-derived CDR1 and CDR2 are SQVTM and ANQGSEA. V gave up 0 bases and J gave up 4 bases, with 12 bases separating them. The CDR3 has 14 residues. The DNA for the CDR3 is TGCAGCGTTGAAGATGAAGGACACCTCTATGGCTACACCTTC. Translation gives CSVEDEGHLYGYTF.

This clonotype has only a few counts. The V call is TRBV12-3 or TRBV12-4, the J call TRBJ1-6; a possible D gene is TRBD1 (5 bases). The CDR3 runs 16 residues. The V and J ends lost 5 bases and 1 base respectively, with 12 bases between them. CDR3 sequence reads: CASSPGGRSYNSPLHF. DNA of the CDR3: TGTGCCAGCAGTCCCGGGGGTCGTTCCTATAATTCACCCCTCCACTTT.